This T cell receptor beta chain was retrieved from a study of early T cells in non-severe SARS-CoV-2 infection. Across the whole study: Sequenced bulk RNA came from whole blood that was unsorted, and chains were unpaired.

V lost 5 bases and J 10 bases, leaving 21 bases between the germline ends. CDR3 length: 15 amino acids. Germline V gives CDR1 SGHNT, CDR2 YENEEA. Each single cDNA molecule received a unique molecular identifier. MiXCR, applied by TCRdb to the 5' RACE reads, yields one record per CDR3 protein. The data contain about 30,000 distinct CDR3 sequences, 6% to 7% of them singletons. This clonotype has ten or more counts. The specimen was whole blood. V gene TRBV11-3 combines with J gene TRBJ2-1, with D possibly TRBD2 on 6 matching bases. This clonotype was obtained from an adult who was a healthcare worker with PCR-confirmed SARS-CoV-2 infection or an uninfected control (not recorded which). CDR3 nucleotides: TGTGCCAGCAGCCCTGGACTCGCCGTACGGGGGGAGCAGTTCTTC. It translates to CASSPGLAVRGEQFF.